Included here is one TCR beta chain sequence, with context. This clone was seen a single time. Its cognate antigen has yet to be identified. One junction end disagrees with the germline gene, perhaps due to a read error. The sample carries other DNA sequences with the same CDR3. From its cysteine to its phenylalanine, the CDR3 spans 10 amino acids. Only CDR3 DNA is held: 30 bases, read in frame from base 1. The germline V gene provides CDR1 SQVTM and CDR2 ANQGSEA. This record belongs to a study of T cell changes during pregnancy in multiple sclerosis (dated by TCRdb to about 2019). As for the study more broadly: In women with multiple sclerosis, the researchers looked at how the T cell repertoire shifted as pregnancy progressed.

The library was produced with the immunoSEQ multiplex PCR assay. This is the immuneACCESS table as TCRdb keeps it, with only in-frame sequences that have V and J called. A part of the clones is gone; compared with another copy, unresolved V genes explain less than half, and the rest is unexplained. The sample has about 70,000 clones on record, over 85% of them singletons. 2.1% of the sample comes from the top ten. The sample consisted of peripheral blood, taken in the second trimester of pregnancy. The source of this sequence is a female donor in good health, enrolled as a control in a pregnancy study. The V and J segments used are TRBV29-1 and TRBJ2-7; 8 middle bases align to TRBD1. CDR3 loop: CSVTGDEQYF. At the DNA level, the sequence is TGCAGTGTGACAGGGGATGAGCAGTATTTC.